One sample yielded the 17 T cell receptor beta chains listed below, sequenced in a study of tumor-infiltrating lymphocytes in primary liver carcinoma. Constant-region priming of around 490 ng total RNA yielded TCR beta cDNA. Amplification in three nested multiplex PCR rounds with slightly modified ARM-PCR gave rise to TCR beta libraries. Two initial PCR rounds of around 10 cycles each paired TRBV1-TRBV30 forward primers with a C-beta reverse primer. TCRdb re-derived calls from the multiplex PCR reads in MiXCR, one entry per CDR3 protein. The table includes 55,000 to 65,000 distinct CDR3 sequences, just over 70% detected once. The tissue used was unsorted bulk material of about 19-34 mg. RNA and DNA were co-extracted from it with the AllPrep DNA/RNA mini kit. The sample comprised liver tumor tissue from sampling region 2. Indicated subset: tumor region T2, inferior pole. These receptors were collected from a man aged 40-49 years with primary liver carcinoma and hepatitis B virus infection.

The V and J genes are TRBV4-3 and TRBJ1-1; D not resolved. Germline V gene sequence: CDR1 LGHNA, CDR2 YSLEER. The CDR3 totals 16 residues. Trimming left V 3 bases short and J 2 bases short, with 16 bases between. The CDR3 coding sequence is TGCGCCAGCAGCCAGGCACCGGGTCGGATCAACACTGAAGCTTTCTTT. This translates into CASSQAPGRINTEAFF.

This clonotype was recorded once. It may be a read error: a sequence one base away is much more abundant. The chain links TRBV30 to TRBJ2-1; D is perhaps TRBD1 (6 bases). In germline, CDR1 is GTSNPN, CDR2 SVGIG (reference sequence). Trimming took off 4 bases at V and 9 bases at J, with 16 bases between the two ends. The CDR3 runs to 13 residues. CDR3 protein: CAWIVHGGGEQFF. DNA of the CDR3: TGTGCCTGGATTGTACATGGGGGCGGTGAGCAGTTCTTC. The variable domain in full, with the rest retrieved from reference TRBV30 and TRBJ2-1, is SQTIHQWPATLVQPVGSPLSLECTVEGTSNPNLYWYRQAAGRGLQLLFYSVGIGQISSEVPQNLSASRPQDRQFILSSKKLLLSDSGFYLCAWIVHGGGEQFFGPGTRLTVL.

With respect to this clonotype: The junction differs from germline at one of its ends, possibly a read error. V usage is TRBV14 and J usage is TRBJ2-7; 7 bases line up with TRBD2. This CDR3 has 15 residues. CDR1 is SGHDN and CDR2 is FVKESK in the germline V gene. As DNA, the CDR3 is TGTGCCAGCAGCCAAGATAGCGGGTTTTTCTACGGGCAGTACTTC. Translating gives CASSQDSGFFYGQYF.

This clonotype was seen a few times. This sequence may be a read error, since a much larger clone differs from it by one base. V usage is TRBV4-3 and J usage is TRBJ1-5; possible D gene TRBD1, 5 bases. CDR1 and CDR2 (germline): LGHNA, YSLEER. This CDR3 comprises 13 residues. Trimming cost V 7 bases and J 7 bases, with 14 bases left between them. CDR3 protein: CASNQSREQPQHF. The DNA of the CDR3 is TGCGCCAGCAACCAGTCCAGGGAGCAGCCCCAGCATTTT.

Comment on this clonotype: The junction and the germline gene differ at one end; a read error may be behind it. This chain uses TRBV10-3 with TRBJ2-3; 7 nucleotides agree with TRBD1. The germline CDR1 and CDR2 sequences are ENHRY and SYGVKD. This CDR3 is 15 amino acids long. DNA of the CDR3: TGTGCCATCAGTGCTGGCAGGGGGTGCACAGATACGCGGTATTTT. It translates to CAISAGRGCTDTRYF.

This clonotype was picked up a small number of times. A clone one base away is much larger, so this may be a read error. The CDR3 does not end in the conserved phenylalanine or tryptophan, so this is likely a read error. The J gene is TRBJ1-1, the V gene TRBV14, with D uncertain. The germline CDR1 and CDR2 sequences are SGHDN and FVKESK. The CDR3 sequence is 14 residues long. Trimming took 1 base from V and 0 from J, leaving 6 bases between them. CDR3: CASSQADLNTEAFL. The DNA for the CDR3 is TGTGCCAGCAGCCAAGCAGATTTGAACACTGAAGCTTTCCTT.

Notes on this clonotype: It may be a read error: a sequence one base away is much more abundant. The chain combines TRBV7-9 with TRBJ1-1; D ambiguous. Trimming cost V 4 bases and J 11 bases, with 11 bases left between them. From germline, CDR1 is SEHNR and CDR2 FQNEAQ (reference sequence). The CDR3 is 11 amino acids. The CDR3 loop is CASSSLIDAFF. In DNA, the CDR3 is TGTGCCAGCAGCTCACTTATCGATGCTTTCTTT.

Remarks on this clonotype: At one end, the junction sequence differs from germline, possibly due to a read error. V and J are TRBV4-1 and TRBJ2-3; D may be TRBD2 (5 bases). CDR1 and CDR2 from the germline V gene are MGHRA and YSYEKL. The CDR3 extends over 18 amino acids. The CDR3 here is CTSSQTIGLEGVTDTQYF. The CDR3 bases are TGCACCAGCAGCCAGACCATTGGCCTAGAGGGAGTCACCGATACGCAGTATTTT.

V usage is TRBV7-9 and J usage is TRBJ1-1; maybe TRBD1 (5 bases). Germline loops: CDR1 SEHNR, CDR2 FQNEAQ (reference sequence). This CDR3 is 13 amino acids long. The DNA for the CDR3 is TGTGTCATCAGCTTAGGGGCGGGCTCCGAAGCTTTCTTT. Amino acid sequence: CVISLGAGSEAFF.

This clonotype was recorded once. The conserved phenylalanine or tryptophan normally closing the CDR3 is absent here, so this likely arose from a read error. The chain employs TRBV4-1 and TRBJ1-2, with 7 bases aligning to TRBD1. This CDR3 is 14 amino acids long. The germline CDR1 and CDR2 sequences are MGHRA and YSYEKL. CDR3 nucleotide sequence: TGCGTCAGCAGCCAAGGGGGCAGGAACTATGGCTACACCATC. Amino acids: CVSSQGGRNYGYTI.

The V and J genes are TRBV10-3 and TRBJ2-7; 16 nucleotides align to TRBD2. In germline, CDR1 is ENHRY, CDR2 SYGVKD. The V gene end was trimmed by 7 bases and the J gene end by 3 bases; junction bases not matched to a gene: 12. The CDR3 spans 18 residues. The CDR3 DNA sequence: TGTGCCATCACCAAACGATCGGGACTAGCGGGAGGGTTCTACGAGCAGTACTTC. Its translation is CAITKRSGLAGGFYEQYF.

Of note for this clonotype: The junction differs from germline at one of its ends, possibly a read error. V gene TRBV4-2 combines with J gene TRBJ2-2; 12 bases line up with TRBD2. There are 19 residues in the CDR3. Germline assignment: CDR1 LGHNA and CDR2 YNFKEQ. The DNA of the CDR3 is TGTGCTAGCAGCCTAGCGCTAGCGGGAGGGTTAGCGAACACCGGGGAGCTGTTTTTT. It codes for CASSLALAGGLANTGELFF.

The table lists this clonotype with many counts. The V call is TRBV29-1, the J call TRBJ1-3; 7 nucleotides line up with TRBD1. The CDR3 has 14 amino acids. Germline CDR1 SQVTM, CDR2 ANQGSEA. V shed 5 bases and J 6 bases; nucleotides not matched to a gene: 10. CDR3 in DNA: TGCAGCGTTCAGACAGGGCCCCTTGCAAACACCATATATTTT. Translated, it gives CSVQTGPLANTIYF. Supplemented by reference TRBV29-1 and TRBJ1-3, the full variable domain reads SAVISQKPSRDICQRGTSLTIQCQVDSQVTMMFWYRQQPGQSLTLIATANQGSEATYESGFVIDKFPISRPNLTFSTLTVSNMSPEDSSIYLCSVQTGPLANTIYFGEGSWLTVV.

In regard to this clonotype: Compared with germline, one end of the junction differs, possibly owing to a read error. This chain connects TRBV6-6 to TRBJ2-4; possibly TRBD2 for D (6 bases). The CDR3 runs 13 residues. Germline CDR1 is MNHNY and CDR2 is SVGAGI (reference sequence). The DNA of the CDR3 is TGTGCCAGCATTCCCGGGACTCAACTCGCTCAGTATTTC. This encodes CASIPGTQLAQYF.

This clonotype was detected only once. Mismatch with germline at one junction end may stem from a read error. J is TRBJ1-2 and V is TRBV6-2 or TRBV6-3; D possibly corresponds to TRBD1 (5 bases). Germline V lookup: CDR1 MNHEY, CDR2 SVGEGT. This CDR3 is 14 amino acids long. The CDR3 is CGSRRQGTNYGYTF. The DNA for the CDR3 is TGTGGCAGCAGAAGGCAGGGCACAAACTATGGCTACACCTTC.

The rearrangement links TRBV29-1 to TRBJ2-2, with 10 bases that match TRBD2. The CDR3 totals 15 residues. CDR1 SQVTM and CDR2 ANQGSEA come from the germline V gene. The CDR3 coding sequence is TGCAACGCTGGGACTAGCGCGGCGAACACCGGGGAGCTGTTTTTT. It is translated as CNAGTSAANTGELFF.

V and J are TRBV6-5 and TRBJ1-6; D gene uncertain. The V end lost 8 bases, the J end lost 5 bases, and 13 bases lay between the germline ends. This CDR3 has 14 amino acids. Germline V gene sequence: CDR1 MNHEY, CDR2 SVGAGI. The CDR3, as DNA: TGTGCCAGCGTAACTCGCGGGGATAATTCACCCCTCCACTTT. Translation gives CASVTRGDNSPLHF.